These 3 T cell receptor beta chains came from one sample sequenced in a study of blood T cell repertoires in COVID-19 (dated by TCRdb to the early 2020s). Preparation of the library involved the immunoSEQ multiplex PCR assay. Held by TCRdb, this immuneACCESS table contains in-frame sequences only and omits some clones. Under half of the omission traces to an unresolved V gene where checked; the cause of the rest is unknown. Here the sample has roughly 250,000 clones; approximately 86% occur a single time. About 1.5% of the sample comes from the top ten. Sequences were obtained from PBMCs or T cells enriched from blood (not recorded which). The receptors shown here come from a woman aged 45-65 years who had recovered from COVID-19.

CDR3 residues: CASSPSSGGYSSPLHF. The DNA of the CDR3 is TGTGCCAGCTCACCTAGTTCAGGAGGCTACAGCTCACCCCTCCACTTT. The rearrangement links TRBV18 to TRBJ1-6; D gene uncertain. The CDR3 contains 16 residues. Trimming left V 3 bases short and J 10 bases short, with 19 bases between. CDR1 KGHSH and CDR2 LQKENI come from the germline V gene.

The rearrangement joins TRBV5-1 to TRBJ2-3; maybe TRBD1 (6 bases). The V end lost 0 bases, the J end lost 5 bases, and 10 bases lay between the germline ends. This CDR3 region has 14 residues. Per germline, CDR1 SGHRS and CDR2 YFSETQ. The CDR3 here is CASSLGGPGDTQYF. CDR3 sequence (DNA): TGCGCCAGCAGCTTGGGGGGGCCGGGAGATACGCAGTATTTT.

The CDR3 coding sequence is TGTGCCAGCAGTAGCGTGACAGATACGCAGTATTTT. The encoded protein is CASSSVTDTQYF. The J gene is TRBJ2-3, the V gene TRBV27; D uncertain. V lost 5 bases and J lost 3, with 6 bases in between. CDR3 length equals 12 residues. Per the germline V gene, CDR1 is MNHEY and CDR2 is SMNVEV (reference sequence).